This passage covers 13 T cell receptor beta chains from one sample sequenced in a study of blood T cells in healthy people across ages. Next came a second PCR, run for about 7 to 12 cycles, which used a sample-barcoded 5' primer along with a J-beta primer mix. MiXCR was run by TCRdb on the 5' RACE reads, yielding one entry per CDR3 protein. Of about 640,000 distinct CDR3 sequences in the sample, under 65% were seen once. Source material: blood. These receptor sequences come from a man aged 60 to 69 in good health.

This clonotype was seen more than once but under ten times. The chain is built from TRBV10-3 and TRBJ2-4; 10 bases line up with TRBD1. Germline V gene data show CDR1 as ENHRY and CDR2 as SYGVKD. This CDR3 is built from 14 residues. Unmatched junction bases numbered 5, after V lost 3 bases and J lost 9 bases. This chain's CDR3 is CAISDRDRGGIQYF. Written as DNA, the CDR3 is TGTGCCATCAGTGATAGGGACAGGGGTGGCATTCAGTACTTC.

The chain uses TRBV28 and TRBJ2-1, with 8 bases aligning to TRBD1. V dropped 3 bases and J dropped 4; count of bases not matched to a gene: 5. Germline V gene data show CDR1 as MDHEN and CDR2 as SYDVKM. The CDR3 is 15 residues long. The CDR3 DNA reads as TGTGCCAGCAGTTTCGGAGGGGACAGGTACAATGAGCAGTTCTTC. As protein: CASSFGGDRYNEQFF.

The rearrangement uses TRBV15 and TRBJ1-6, with a weak D call TRBD1 (5 bases). This CDR3 comprises 17 residues. Trimming shortened V by 2 bases and J by 8 bases, and 19 bases separated the two germline ends. Germline CDR1 reads LNHNV; CDR2 reads YYDKDF (reference sequence). The CDR3 region is CATSRRQMGQADSPLHF. Written as DNA, the CDR3 is TGTGCCACCAGCAGACGCCAGATGGGGCAGGCCGATTCACCCCTCCACTTT.

The sample holds a few counts of this clonotype. This chain uses TRBV7-2 with TRBJ2-1, with D perhaps TRBD1 (5 bases). CDR3 length: 15 residues. V lost 7 bases and J lost 5, with 18 bases in between. Per the germline V gene, CDR1 is SGHTA and CDR2 is FQGNSA. CDR3 nucleotide sequence: TGTGCCAGCAAGCCCGCTTCAGGGATCGACAATGAGCAGTTCTTC. Encoded protein: CASKPASGIDNEQFF.

This rearrangement joins TRBV25-1 to TRBJ1-2; tentatively, D is TRBD1 (6 bases). Germline CDR1 and CDR2: MGHDK and SYGVNS. CDR3 length: 17 residues. Trimming took 8 bases from V and 2 from J, leaving 24 bases between them. The CDR3 DNA is TGTGCCAGCCCAAACCCGGGACACGACTGGGAAAACTATGGCTACACCTTC. The encoded protein is CASPNPGHDWENYGYTF.

The J gene is TRBJ2-1, the V gene TRBV6-2 or TRBV6-3; D is unresolved. The CDR3 has 16 residues. V was trimmed by 0 bases and J by 4 bases, leaving 13 bases between them. Germline CDR1 MNHEY, CDR2 SVGEGT. The CDR3 spells CASSYSNSYFYNEQFF. For the CDR3, the DNA is TGTGCCAGCAGTTACTCGAACAGCTACTTTTACAATGAGCAGTTCTTC.

The chain carries TRBV3-1 and TRBJ2-4; D possibly matches TRBD1 or TRBD2 (6 bases each). The DNA end favors TRBJ2-7, so the J call may be wrong. The length of the CDR3 is 18 residues. Germline CDR1 is LGHDT and CDR2 is YNNKEL (reference sequence). Here the CDR3 reads CASSQGGASLGPFYEQYF. CDR3 DNA sequence: TGTGCCAGCAGCCAAGGGGGGGCCTCCCTCGGACCTTTCTACGAGCAGTACTTC.

The rearrangement uses TRBV29-1 and TRBJ1-5; 7 bases map to TRBD1. The ends lost 6 bases at V and 3 bases at J; junction bases unmatched: 8. Germline CDR1 SQVTM, CDR2 ANQGSEA. This CDR3 has 14 residues. The CDR3 DNA reads as TGCAGCGTAACCGGGACAGATCCCAATCAGCCCCAGCATTTT. Translated: CSVTGTDPNQPQHF. The whole variable domain, remainder taken from reference TRBV29-1 and TRBJ1-5, is SAVISQKPSRDICQRGTSLTIQCQVDSQVTMMFWYRQQPGQSLTLIATANQGSEATYESGFVIDKFPISRPNLTFSTLTVSNMSPEDSSIYLCSVTGTDPNQPQHFGDGTRLSIL.

This clonotype was seen more than once but under ten times. The CDR3 coding sequence is TGTGCCAGCAGTCTCTCACAGGGGGCCAACGTCCTGACTTTC. Its protein product is CASSLSQGANVLTF. The chain couples TRBV2 to TRBJ2-6; D not resolved. Germline assignment: CDR1 SNHLY and CDR2 FYNNEI. V dropped 5 bases and J dropped 4 bases, with 9 bases sitting between them. The CDR3 loop spans 14 amino acids.

This clonotype was detected only a few times. The chain joins TRBV28 to TRBJ1-2, with unresolved D. Deletions cut 8 bases from V and 2 bases from J, with 18 bases between. Per germline, CDR1 MDHEN and CDR2 SYDVKM. The CDR3 spans 15 residues. In DNA form, the CDR3 reads TGTGCCAGCGCACGGTTCGGAGCCCGAAACTATGGCTACACCTTC. Translation gives CASARFGARNYGYTF.

CDR3 DNA sequence: TGTGCCAGCAGCTCCTTAACGGGACGGTCGCGGGAGCAGTACTTC. Protein sequence: CASSSLTGRSREQYF. V and J are TRBV27 and TRBJ2-7; D tentatively reads TRBD1 or TRBD2 (5 bases each). V lost 6 bases, J lost 7 bases, and 22 bases lay in between. This CDR3 has 15 residues. CDR1 and CDR2 (germline): MNHEY, SMNVEV (reference sequence).

The sample holds many counts of this clonotype. J is TRBJ2-1 and V is TRBV9; 10 positions match TRBD2. Per the germline V gene, CDR1 is SGDLS and CDR2 is YYNGEE. The CDR3 loop spans 20 amino acids. V gave up 0 bases and J gave up 0 bases; unmatched junction bases: 12. The CDR3 DNA reads as TGTGCCAGCAGCGTAGGAATAGCGGGGGGCCTCAGGAGCTCCTACAATGAGCAGTTCTTC. It encodes CASSVGIAGGLRSSYNEQFF.

This clonotype turned up a few times. The V gene is TRBV15, the J gene TRBJ2-5; no definite D call. The CDR3 totals 14 residues. Trimming pared 0 bases from V and 5 bases from J, leaving 10 bases between. CDR1 LNHNV and CDR2 YYDKDF come from the germline V gene (reference sequence). CDR3 bases: TGTGCCACCAGCAGAGATCGGCGGCCGGAGACCCAGTACTTC. Protein: CATSRDRRPETQYF.